This is a list of T cell receptor beta chains from one sample in a study of blood T cells in healthy people across ages. TCRdb reanalysed the 5' RACE reads using MiXCR and keeps one entry per CDR3 protein. The profile shows over a million distinct CDR3 sequences, roughly 43% of them singletons. The sample consisted of blood. These receptors were collected from a woman between 18 and 30 years old in good health. Both conserved end residues are part of each CDR3. A D gene is named only where the DNA matches it firmly. Only part of the rows carry a size: once, few, many, or a class if the clone is expanded.

j_gene: TRBJ2-5
v_gene: TRBV4-1
d_gene: .
abundance: .
CDR3nt: TGCGCCAGCAGTCACGGGACCTTCAATGAGCAGTACTTC
CDR3aa: CASSHGTFNEQYF

j_gene: TRBJ1-2
v_gene: TRBV10-3
d_gene: .
abundance: .
CDR3nt: TGTGCCGTCCGCAAAAGGTTCCTACTAGCTAACTATGGCTACACCTTC
CDR3aa: CAVRKRFLLANYGYTF

j_gene: TRBJ2-7
v_gene: TRBV2
d_gene: .
abundance: few
CDR3nt: TGTGCCAGCAGTACGGACACATCCTACGAGCAGTACTTC
CDR3aa: CASSTDTSYEQYF

j_gene: TRBJ2-7
v_gene: TRBV12-3/TRBV12-4
d_gene: .
abundance: few
CDR3nt: TGTGCCAGCAGTCGGGGTTACTCCAACTACGAGCAGTACTTC
CDR3aa: CASSRGYSNYEQYF

j_gene: TRBJ2-3
v_gene: TRBV5-1
d_gene: .
abundance: many
CDR3nt: TGCGCCAGCAGCGGGCGGGATTCTACAGATACGCAGTATTTT
CDR3aa: CASSGRDSTDTQYF

j_gene: TRBJ2-3
v_gene: TRBV29-1
d_gene: .
abundance: .
CDR3nt: TGCAGCGTCGTGAGGGGGGGGAGGGGCACAGATACGCAGTATTTT
CDR3aa: CSVVRGGRGTDTQYF

j_gene: TRBJ2-5
v_gene: TRBV5-1
d_gene: .
abundance: once
CDR3nt: TGCGCCAGCAGCTTGGAAGGACAAAGAGAGACCCAGTACTTC
CDR3aa: CASSLEGQRETQYF

j_gene: TRBJ2-5
v_gene: TRBV2
d_gene: .
abundance: .
CDR3nt: TGTGCCAGCAGTATGGCGGCGCAGGAGACCCAGTACTTC
CDR3aa: CASSMAAQETQYF

j_gene: TRBJ2-7
v_gene: TRBV20-1
d_gene: TRBD2
abundance: few
CDR3nt: TGCAGTGCTAGAAATCTAGCGGGAAGCTCCTACGAGCAGTACTTC
CDR3aa: CSARNLAGSSYEQYF

j_gene: TRBJ2-1
v_gene: TRBV14
d_gene: TRBD1
abundance: .
CDR3nt: TGTGCCAGCAGCCCGAGGACAGGGCCTACCTACAATGAGCAGTTCTTC
CDR3aa: CASSPRTGPTYNEQFF

j_gene: TRBJ2-3
v_gene: TRBV27
d_gene: TRBD2
abundance: .
CDR3nt: TGTGCCAGCAGTGACGGACTAGCGGGAGGGCTAGATACGCAGTATTTT
CDR3aa: CASSDGLAGGLDTQYF

j_gene: TRBJ1-2
v_gene: TRBV27
d_gene: .
abundance: .
CDR3nt: TGTGCCAGCAGCAGGATTCAGGGGTATGGCTACACCTTC
CDR3aa: CASSRIQGYGYTF

j_gene: TRBJ2-7
v_gene: TRBV21-1
d_gene: .
abundance: .
CDR3nt: TGTGCCAGCAGCAGCCCCTCTAGCGGGAGGTCCCGCGAGCAGTACTTC
CDR3aa: CASSSPSSGRSREQYF

j_gene: TRBJ2-7
v_gene: TRBV28
d_gene: TRBD2
abundance: .
CDR3nt: TGTGCCAGCCGAAGCCGGACTAGCGGGGGTTCCTACGAGCAGTACTTC
CDR3aa: CASRSRTSGGSYEQYF

j_gene: TRBJ2-5
v_gene: TRBV11-2
d_gene: TRBD2
abundance: once
CDR3nt: TGTGCCAGCAGCCTACAACTAGCGGGGGTGCGTGAGACCCAGTACTTC
CDR3aa: CASSLQLAGVRETQYF

j_gene: TRBJ2-2
v_gene: TRBV20-1
d_gene: .
abundance: once
CDR3nt: TGCAGTGCTAGACAGGACCCTACTAGTTTGACCGGGGAGCTGTTTTTT
CDR3aa: CSARQDPTSLTGELFF

j_gene: TRBJ2-3
v_gene: TRBV12-3/TRBV12-4
d_gene: .
abundance: .
CDR3nt: TGTGCCAGCACCTTGGGGGACTTGAGCACAGATACGCAGTATTTT
CDR3aa: CASTLGDLSTDTQYF

j_gene: TRBJ1-2
v_gene: TRBV5-1
d_gene: .
abundance: few
CDR3nt: TGCGCCAGCAGCTTGGACGGGCGTGGTGGTAACTATGGCTACACCTTC
CDR3aa: CASSLDGRGGNYGYTF

j_gene: TRBJ2-1
v_gene: TRBV2
d_gene: .
abundance: few
CDR3nt: TGTGCCAGCAGCTCACCCGGACGGCTCAATGAGCAGTTCTTC
CDR3aa: CASSSPGRLNEQFF

j_gene: TRBJ2-3
v_gene: TRBV28
d_gene: TRBD2
abundance: few
CDR3nt: TGTGCCAGTCAGCGGGGGTGGGTCACAGATACGCAGTATTTT
CDR3aa: CASQRGWVTDTQYF

j_gene: TRBJ2-5
v_gene: TRBV29-1
d_gene: .
abundance: .
CDR3nt: TGCAGCGGGATTCATGACAAACAAGAGACCCAGTACTTC
CDR3aa: CSGIHDKQETQYF

j_gene: TRBJ2-4
v_gene: TRBV12-5
d_gene: .
abundance: few
CDR3nt: TGTGCTAGTGGTTTGTATCAGGGGGGCTCGGACATTCAGTACTTC
CDR3aa: CASGLYQGGSDIQYF

j_gene: TRBJ2-3
v_gene: TRBV7-2
d_gene: TRBD2
abundance: .
CDR3nt: TGTGCCAGCAGCGCGTCTAGCGGGAGTGTTATCCCAGATACGCAGTATTTT
CDR3aa: CASSASSGSVIPDTQYF

j_gene: TRBJ2-5
v_gene: TRBV28
d_gene: .
abundance: .
CDR3nt: TGTGCCAGCAATCGTGGGGGCCAGTACCAAGAGACCCAGTACTTC
CDR3aa: CASNRGGQYQETQYF

j_gene: TRBJ1-5
v_gene: TRBV28
d_gene: .
abundance: few
CDR3nt: TGTGCCAGCAGTATCGCCGGGACCCCCGGGAATCAGCCCCAGCATTTT
CDR3aa: CASSIAGTPGNQPQHF

j_gene: TRBJ2-7
v_gene: TRBV6-2/TRBV6-3
d_gene: .
abundance: .
CDR3nt: TGTGCCAGCAGGTGGGACGCGGTATACGAGCAGTACTTC
CDR3aa: CASRWDAVYEQYF

j_gene: TRBJ2-1
v_gene: TRBV15
d_gene: TRBD1
abundance: .
CDR3nt: TGTGCCACCAGCAGAGATACAGGGGCCAATGAGCAGTTCTTC
CDR3aa: CATSRDTGANEQFF

j_gene: TRBJ1-1
v_gene: TRBV27
d_gene: .
abundance: .
CDR3nt: TGTGCCAGCATGGCCGCAGCGAACACTGAAGCTTTCTTT
CDR3aa: CASMAAANTEAFF

j_gene: TRBJ2-7
v_gene: TRBV24-1
d_gene: TRBD2
abundance: .
CDR3nt: TGTGCCACCAGTGACCCCCAGGGAGCGGGAGGGCCGGACTCCTACAATGAGCAGTACTTC
CDR3aa: CATSDPQGAGGPDSYNEQYF

j_gene: TRBJ1-2
v_gene: TRBV7-2
d_gene: .
abundance: .
CDR3nt: TGTGCCAGCAGCTTAGGGGACAAGACCTATGGCTACACCTTC
CDR3aa: CASSLGDKTYGYTF

j_gene: TRBJ2-3
v_gene: TRBV24-1
d_gene: TRBD1
abundance: few
CDR3nt: TGTGCCACCAGTGCCTCGGGACAGGGGAGCACAGATACGCAGTATTTT
CDR3aa: CATSASGQGSTDTQYF

j_gene: TRBJ2-1
v_gene: TRBV20-1
d_gene: TRBD2
abundance: .
CDR3nt: TGCAGTGCCCCTCTTAGCGGGAGCTCCTACAATGAGCAGTTCTTC
CDR3aa: CSAPLSGSSYNEQFF

j_gene: TRBJ2-1
v_gene: TRBV7-9
d_gene: TRBD2
abundance: few
CDR3nt: TGTGCCAGCAGCTTAGTACTAGCGGGGCAGTTCTTC
CDR3aa: CASSLVLAGQFF

j_gene: TRBJ2-4
v_gene: TRBV28
d_gene: TRBD2
abundance: .
CDR3nt: TGTGCCGGCTTTCGGACCGGGGGGAACATTCAGTACTTC
CDR3aa: CAGFRTGGNIQYF

j_gene: TRBJ1-4
v_gene: TRBV10-3
d_gene: .
abundance: once
CDR3nt: TGTGCCATCAGTGAGTCGAAGGGCGGAGGTGAAAAACTGTTTTTT
CDR3aa: CAISESKGGGEKLFF

j_gene: TRBJ2-3
v_gene: TRBV12-3/TRBV12-4
d_gene: .
abundance: .
CDR3nt: TGTGCCAGCATTCCGAGGGGGGGCTTCACAGATACGCAGTATTTT
CDR3aa: CASIPRGGFTDTQYF